This TCR beta chain was found in a study of regulatory T cells in long-lasting Graves disease. With iRepertoire HTBI primers and Arm-PCR of CDR3 regions, TCR beta libraries were built. TCRdb reprocessed the multiplex PCR reads via MiXCR and lists one record per CDR3 protein. Of 440,000 or so distinct CDR3 sequences listed, about a sixth were seen once; the top ten hold about 10%. Time point given: newly diagnosed GD, antithyroid drugs for less than 3 months. RNA extracted from PBMCs served as the sequencing template. CDR3 length: 13 residues. From germline, CDR1 is SGHRS and CDR2 YFSETQ. The V end lost 0 bases, the J end lost 7 bases, and 7 bases lay between the germline ends. This clonotype was counted only a few times. Its antigen is not known. General observations from the study: Sample size, which was small, may have reduced accuracy. Those with persistent Graves' had less TCR diversity than newly diagnosed patients.

These data were also filed under a second study, of T cells in Graves' hyperthyroidism and ophthalmopathy.

This TCR was recovered from a woman in her thirties with Graves disease. This rearrangement joins TRBV5-1 to TRBJ2-2, with D unresolved. Material: peripheral blood mononuclear cells (PBMCs), obtained at new diagnosis, from a patient treated with antithyroid drugs. This CDR3 reads CASSLEQYGELFF. The DNA for the CDR3 is TGCGCCAGCAGCTTGGAACAGTACGGGGAGCTGTTTTTT. The full variable domain, completed using reference TRBV5-1 and TRBJ2-2, is KAGVTQTPRYLIKTRGQQVTLSCSPISGHRSVSWYQQTPGQGLQFLFEYFSETQRNKGNFPGRFSGRQFSNSRSEMNVSTLELGDSALYLCASSLEQYGELFFGEGSRLTVL.